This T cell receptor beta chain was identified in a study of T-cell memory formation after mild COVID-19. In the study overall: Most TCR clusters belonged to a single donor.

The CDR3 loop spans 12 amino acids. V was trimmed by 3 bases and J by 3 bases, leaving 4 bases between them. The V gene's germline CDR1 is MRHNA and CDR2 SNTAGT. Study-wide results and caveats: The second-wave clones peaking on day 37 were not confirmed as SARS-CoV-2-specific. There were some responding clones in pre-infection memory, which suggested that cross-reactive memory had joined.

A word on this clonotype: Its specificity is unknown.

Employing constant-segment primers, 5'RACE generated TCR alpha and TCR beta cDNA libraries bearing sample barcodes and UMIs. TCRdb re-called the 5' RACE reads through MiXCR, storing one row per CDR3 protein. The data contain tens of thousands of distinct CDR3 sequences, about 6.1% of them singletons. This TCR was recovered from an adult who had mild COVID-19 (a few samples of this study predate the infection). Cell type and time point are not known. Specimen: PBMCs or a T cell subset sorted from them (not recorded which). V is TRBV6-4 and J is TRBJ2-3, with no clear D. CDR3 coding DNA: TGTGCCAGCAGTGATCAGACAGATACGCAGTATTTT. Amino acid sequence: CASSDQTDTQYF.